Presented here are 30 T cell receptor beta chains from one specimen sequenced in a study of long-term antiretroviral therapy in people with HIV. An immunoSEQ assay, version v3.0, was performed at survey level. Generated by immunoSEQ multiplex PCR, the TCRdb table keeps only in-frame clones and is missing some. This table holds 13,000 to 15,000 clones, roughly three quarters found once. The sequences come from unsorted PBMCs, collected 3.1 years after starting antiretroviral therapy. Receptor source: a man in his forties with HIV.

The rearrangement uses TRBV10-2 and TRBJ1-3, with D maybe TRBD1 (6 bases). Trimming took off 2 bases at V and 0 bases at J, with 8 bases between the two ends. This CDR3 region has 15 residues. CDR1 WSHSY and CDR2 SAAADI come from the germline V gene. CDR3 amino acids: CASSEDRSSGNTIYF. Here the CDR3 DNA reads TGCGCCAGCAGTGAGGACAGGAGCTCTGGAAACACCATATATTTT.

This sequence joins TRBV18 and TRBJ2-1; 8 nucleotides match TRBD1. The CDR3 loop spans 16 amino acids. V gave up 2 bases and J gave up 1 base; unmatched junction bases: 4. Germline V lookup: CDR1 KGHSH, CDR2 LQKENI. The CDR3 bases are TGTGCCAGCTCACCAGAGGACAGGGAATCCTACAATGAGCAGTTCTTC. Its protein is CASSPEDRESYNEQFF.

The chain carries TRBV19 and TRBJ2-7, with 9 bases that match TRBD1. In germline, CDR1 is LNHDA, CDR2 SQIVND (reference sequence). The CDR3 spans 15 residues. The V gene end was trimmed by 5 bases and the J gene end by 1 base; junction bases not matched to a gene: 6. The CDR3: CASSLGTGPSYEQYF. The CDR3 DNA sequence: TGTGCCAGTAGTCTCGGGACAGGGCCTTCCTACGAGCAGTACTTC.

The chain employs TRBV25-1 and TRBJ2-3; TRBD1 or TRBD2 may be the D gene (6 bases each). The CDR3 spans 16 residues. The germline V gene has CDR1 MGHDK and CDR2 SYGVNS. The V gene lost 4 bases and the J gene lost 0 bases, with 14 bases spanning the gap. The CDR3 region is CASSVLWGASTDTQYF. DNA for the CDR3: TGTGCCAGCAGTGTTCTATGGGGGGCTAGCACAGATACGCAGTATTTT.

The chain recombines TRBV6-5 with TRBJ2-6; D is ambiguous. This CDR3 region has 13 residues. Germline values: CDR1 MNHEY, CDR2 SVGAGI. V dropped 5 bases and J dropped 0 bases, with 2 bases sitting between them. The CDR3 bases are TGTGCCAGCAGTGTCTCTGGGGCCAACGTCCTGACTTTC. Amino acid sequence: CASSVSGANVLTF.

The chain combines TRBV19 with TRBJ1-1; D uncertain. The germline V and J ends were trimmed by 4 bases and 0 bases, with 12 bases remaining between them. The CDR3 runs to 15 residues. Germline lookup yields CDR1 LNHDA and CDR2 SQIVND (reference sequence). The CDR3 region is CASSKGGSLNTEAFF. In DNA, the CDR3 is TGTGCCAGTAGTAAAGGCGGCTCGCTGAACACTGAAGCTTTCTTT.

The chain is built from TRBV7-8 and TRBJ2-1; 7 nucleotides match TRBD2. The CDR3 sequence is 15 residues long. Trimming at V came to 6 bases and at J to 4 bases, leaving 9 bases not matched to a gene. Germline V gene lookup returns CDR1 SGHVS and CDR2 FQNEAQ. DNA of the CDR3: TGTGCCAGCAGTCAGAGGGAGGGCGGGTACAATGAGCAGTTCTTC. Protein: CASSQREGGYNEQFF.

This chain links TRBV4-1 with TRBJ2-3, with 10 bases identical to TRBD1. The J segment lost 1 base and the V segment lost 0 bases, leaving 4 bases of the junction unmatched. The V gene's germline CDR1 is MGHRA and CDR2 YSYEKL. The CDR3 has 17 residues. The CDR3 region is CASSQEGTGVGTDTQYF. The CDR3 bases are TGCGCCAGCAGCCAAGAGGGGACAGGGGTGGGCACAGATACGCAGTATTTT.

The J gene is TRBJ1-4, the V gene TRBV28; TRBD1 matches at 7 bases. Looked up from germline, CDR1 is MDHEN and CDR2 is SYDVKM. V lost 5 bases, J lost 8 bases, and 14 bases stayed unmatched. This CDR3 is built from 16 residues. This CDR3 is CASSPPQGGGQEKLFF. CDR3 bases: TGTGCCAGCAGTCCACCCCAGGGAGGGGGCCAGGAAAAACTGTTTTTT.

The chain is built from TRBV27 and TRBJ2-7; possible D gene TRBD1, 6 bases. This CDR3 has 13 amino acids. V lost 5 bases to trimming and J lost 4 bases, with 12 bases between them. CDR1 MNHEY and CDR2 SMNVEV come from the germline V gene (reference sequence). The CDR3 protein is CASSGLDRYEQYF. DNA of the CDR3: TGTGCCAGCAGTGGATTGGACAGATACGAGCAGTACTTC.

V usage is TRBV29-1 and J usage is TRBJ1-2; D may be TRBD1 (5 bases). This CDR3 has 14 amino acids. Germline CDR1 is SQVTM and CDR2 is ANQGSEA. V was shortened by 4 bases and J by 1 base, with 13 bases between the two germline ends. In DNA form, the CDR3 reads TGCAGCGTTGTCCCTATCCAGGGTAACTATGGCTACACCTTC. This gives the protein CSVVPIQGNYGYTF.

The chain joins TRBV30 to TRBJ2-5; TRBD2 matches 7 bases. The J call may be wrong; the DNA end is better matched by TRBJ2-7. Germline CDR1 GTSNPN, CDR2 SVGIG (reference sequence). The CDR3 is made up of 15 amino acids. The CDR3 sequence: CAWSPGGGALDEQYF. DNA of the CDR3: TGTGCCTGGAGTCCTGGGGGAGGGGCATTGGACGAGCAGTACTTC.

This chain uses TRBV4-1 with TRBJ1-1; D might be TRBD1 (5 bases). Trimming removed 8 bases from V and 3 bases from J, with 10 bases in between. Per germline, CDR1 MGHRA and CDR2 YSYEKL. The CDR3 spans 12 residues. CDR3 residues: CASRRGYTEAFF. In DNA, the CDR3 is TGCGCCAGCCGACGGGGGTACACTGAAGCTTTCTTT.

This clone was seen once. The rearrangement links TRBV11-3 to TRBJ2-7; 9 positions match TRBD2. Trimming removed 1 base from V and 0 bases from J; junction bases left unmatched: 4. Germline assignment: CDR1 SGHNT and CDR2 YENEEA. The CDR3 extends over 16 amino acids. The CDR3 sequence is CASSLGWTSVSYEQYF. CDR3 DNA: TGTGCCAGCAGCTTAGGGTGGACTAGCGTCTCCTACGAGCAGTACTTC. Supplemented by reference TRBV11-3 and TRBJ2-7, the full variable domain reads EAGVVQSPRYKIIEKKQPVAFWCNPISGHNTLYWYLQNLGQGPELLIRYENEEAVDDSQLPKDRFSAERLKGVDSTLKIQPAELGDSAVYLCASSLGWTSVSYEQYFGPGTRLTVT.

This clone was recorded only once. The chain links TRBV18 to TRBJ1-1; 8 bases agree with TRBD1. The CDR3 has 15 residues. CDR1 is KGHSH, CDR2 LQKENI, per germline. Trimming cost V 9 bases and J 0 bases; bases outside gene matches: 9. DNA for the CDR3: TGTGCCAGTACAGGGGGTCCCTACATGAACACTGAAGCTTTCTTT. This gives the protein CASTGGPYMNTEAFF.

The rearrangement links TRBV7-8 to TRBJ2-3, with TRBD2 matching over 7 bases. The V and J ends lost 5 bases and 6 bases, in that order; junction bases with no gene match: 14. The CDR3 consists of 16 residues. Germline V gene sequence: CDR1 SGHVS, CDR2 FQNEAQ. CDR3 protein: CASSHRFGGNGDTQYF. The CDR3 region has the DNA TGTGCCAGCAGCCACCGCTTCGGGGGGAACGGGGATACGCAGTATTTT.

This clone was found a few times. The rearrangement joins TRBV2 to TRBJ1-6; the D gene is possibly TRBD1 (6 bases). Per germline, CDR1 SNHLY and CDR2 FYNNEI. CDR3 length: 18 residues. The V end lost 5 bases, the J end lost 8 bases, and 25 bases lay between the germline ends. CDR3 in amino acids: CASSLAGGEAASYSPLHF. CDR3 nucleotides: TGTGCCAGCAGTCTGGCTGGGGGCGAGGCAGCCTCGTATTCACCCCTCCACTTT.

The chain has TRBV2 and TRBJ2-7, with 8 bases lining up with TRBD1. J lost 2 bases, V lost 3 bases, and 6 bases had no gene match. CDR3 size: 15 residues. Germline CDR1 and CDR2: SNHLY and FYNNEI. CDR3: CASSDPRDRPYEQYF. CDR3 in DNA: TGTGCCAGCAGTGACCCCCGGGACAGGCCCTACGAGCAGTACTTC. Combining the CDR3 with reference TRBV2 and TRBJ2-7 gives the whole variable domain EPEVTQTPSHQVTQMGQEVILRCVPISNHLYFYWYRQILGQKVEFLVSFYNNEISEKSEIFDDQFSVERPDGSNFTLKIRSTKLEDSAMYFCASSDPRDRPYEQYFGPGTRLTVT.

CDR3 DNA: TGCGCCAGCAGCCCGACGACAGGATCCTACAATGAGCAGTTCTTC. Translating it yields CASSPTTGSYNEQFF. The rearrangement joins TRBV5-1 to TRBJ2-1, with D perhaps TRBD1 (6 bases). Germline V gene lookup returns CDR1 SGHRS and CDR2 YFSETQ. Deletions cut 4 bases from V and 1 base from J, with 12 bases between. The CDR3 is 15 residues long.

This chain connects TRBV6-5 to TRBJ1-5; TRBD1 agrees at 8 bases. The CDR3 extends over 14 amino acids. Germline V lookup: CDR1 MNHEY, CDR2 SVGAGI. V dropped 6 bases and J dropped 4; count of bases not matched to a gene: 5. This CDR3 is CASSFDRGNQPQHF. The CDR3 DNA follows: TGTGCCAGCAGCTTTGACAGGGGTAATCAGCCCCAGCATTTT.

This clone showed up just once. The chain uses TRBV7-9 and TRBJ2-5; a weak D match, TRBD1 (5 bases). The CDR3 runs to 16 residues. V shed 2 bases and J shed 0 bases, with 13 bases lying between them. The V gene's germline CDR1 is SEHNR and CDR2 FQNEAQ (reference sequence). Here the CDR3 DNA reads TGTGCCAGCAGCTTAAGTCAGGGCAAAAACCAAGAGACCCAGTACTTC. It codes for CASSLSQGKNQETQYF.

This chain links TRBV28 with TRBJ1-2; TRBD1 is a possible D gene (5 bases). The germline V gene has CDR1 MDHEN and CDR2 SYDVKM. CDR3 length: 13 amino acids. V was trimmed by 5 bases and J by 8 bases, leaving 15 bases between them. CDR3 coding DNA: TGTGCCAGCAGTCCTGCGACAGCCGGGGGCTACACCTTC. Its translation: CASSPATAGGYTF.

This clone was counted a few times. This chain joins TRBV6-6 and TRBJ2-7; 7 bases agree with TRBD1. The V gene end was trimmed by 2 bases and the J gene end by 4 bases; junction bases not matched to a gene: 8. In germline, CDR1 is MNHNY, CDR2 SVGAGI (reference sequence). The CDR3 is made up of 15 amino acids. The DNA of the CDR3 is TGTGCCAGCAGTTACCCGGGACAGAATGGGTACGAGCAGTACTTC. This encodes CASSYPGQNGYEQYF.

The chain combines TRBV5-1 with TRBJ1-1, with D tentatively TRBD1 (6 bases). In germline, CDR1 is SGHRS, CDR2 YFSETQ. Trimming took off 4 bases at V and 0 bases at J, with 19 bases between the two ends. This CDR3 contains 17 residues. CDR3 sequence (DNA): TGCGCCAGCAGCAAAAACCAACTCGGGACACTGAACACTGAAGCTTTCTTT. Residues: CASSKNQLGTLNTEAFF.

For the CDR3, the DNA is TGTGCCAGCAGCCCGAGTGCAGACTATGGCTACACCTTC. It translates to CASSPSADYGYTF. The chain carries TRBV7-2 and TRBJ1-2; D remains unclear. CDR1 and CDR2 (germline): SGHTA, FQGNSA. The V end lost 5 bases, the J end lost 3 bases, and 10 bases lay between the germline ends. The CDR3 is made up of 13 amino acids.

By frequency in the sample, this clone is large (0.1 to 1%). The chain joins TRBV7-9 to TRBJ2-1; TRBD2 might be the D (5 bases). The CDR3 length is 14 residues. Trimming shortened V by 1 base and J by 7 bases, and 11 bases separated the two germline ends. Germline loops: CDR1 SEHNR, CDR2 FQNEAQ (reference sequence). CDR3 sequence reads: CASSLVLEGNEQFF. CDR3 DNA sequence: TGTGCCAGCAGCTTAGTGCTAGAGGGAAATGAGCAGTTCTTC.

The V call is TRBV11-2, the J call TRBJ1-6; D gene uncertain. The CDR3 has 17 residues. Trimming removed 4 bases at V and 0 bases at J, with 13 bases between. Germline assignment: CDR1 SGHAT and CDR2 FQNNGV. This CDR3 is CASSSWGVSSYNSPLHF. DNA of the CDR3: TGTGCCAGCAGCTCCTGGGGAGTAAGCTCCTATAATTCACCCCTCCACTTT.

V is TRBV5-1 and J is TRBJ2-7; D might be TRBD1 (7 bases). This CDR3 contains 17 residues. Trimming cost V 0 bases and J 2 bases, with 18 bases left between them. CDR1 SGHRS and CDR2 YFSETQ come from the germline V gene. The chain's CDR3 is CASSLDGQGGSTYEQYF. In DNA, the CDR3 is TGCGCCAGCAGCTTGGACGGGCAGGGGGGTTCAACCTACGAGCAGTACTTC.

The V call is TRBV19, the J call TRBJ2-2; 7 bases match TRBD2. CDR3 length equals 17 residues. V shed 0 bases and J 3 bases; nucleotides not matched to a gene: 7. CDR1 and CDR2 (germline): LNHDA, SQIVND (reference sequence). The CDR3 nucleotides are TGTGCCAGTAGTATAGATGGGGCAGGGAGGGACACCGGGGAGCTGTTTTTT. Translated, it gives CASSIDGAGRDTGELFF.

This chain links TRBV5-1 with TRBJ2-3; 9 bases are shared with TRBD1. This CDR3 contains 16 residues. V shed 3 bases, J shed 5 bases, and the junction held 10 bases outside the gene matches. CDR1 and CDR2 (germline): SGHRS, YFSETQ. The DNA of the CDR3 is TGCGCCAGCAGCTGGGGGACAGGGCCTTTGGTAGATACGCAGTATTTT. It codes for CASSWGTGPLVDTQYF.